Sequencing of this TCR beta chain was carried out in a study of CD8+CD57+ T cells in acquired aplastic anemia. On this clonotype: Its antigen is unknown.

General study findings and limits: The CD8+ Simpson's diversity of patients and controls was not significantly different. Patients and controls shared over 25 CD8+ CDR3 sequences, highly expressed in patients.

Both TCR beta VDJ combination and CDR3 sequence profiling were carried out. Genomic DNA was the template for this profiling. TCRdb redid the calling of the reads with MiXCR, one entry per CDR3 protein. Altogether a few hundred thousand distinct CDR3 sequences are present, around 32% being singletons, with the ten largest covering approximately 1.2%. The sequence was obtained from a human donor in good health, serving as a control. The sequencing input was sorted CD4+, CD8+, or CD8+CD57+ T cells (not recorded which) from PBMCs.

CDR3: CSVETKGANVLTF. CDR3 in DNA: TGCAGCGTTGAAACGAAGGGGGCCAACGTCCTGACTTTC. The chain uses TRBV29-1 and TRBJ2-6; D uncertain. The V gene's germline CDR1 is SQVTM and CDR2 ANQGSEA. This CDR3 region has 13 residues. V was trimmed by 2 bases and J by 4 bases, leaving 6 bases between them.